Shown below are 18 T cell receptor beta chains from a single sample sequenced in a study of blood T cell repertoires in COVID-19. Only in-frame clones appear in the TCRdb table, and some are missing; sequencing was by immunoSEQ multiplex PCR. The sample records about 380,000 clones, roughly 87% being singletons. Source material: PBMCs or T cells enriched from blood (not recorded which). Receptors were obtained from a woman aged 25 to 39 who had recovered from COVID-19.

V and J are TRBV29-1 and TRBJ2-2; 7 bases agree with TRBD2. The CDR3 runs 13 residues. The germline V gene has CDR1 SQVTM and CDR2 ANQGSEA. J was trimmed by 7 bases and V by 5 bases; bases with no gene match: 7. Written as DNA, the CDR3 is TGCAGCGTTAATCATGGGAGGGGCGGGGAGCTGTTTTTT. It codes for CSVNHGRGGELFF.

This clone was seen a handful of times. The V and J genes are TRBV13 and TRBJ2-7, with 11 bases matching TRBD2. The germline V gene has CDR1 PRHDT and CDR2 FYEKMQ (reference sequence). The CDR3 runs to 17 residues. V lost 5 bases, J lost 3 bases, and 12 bases stayed unmatched. The CDR3 sequence is CASSPRRGTSGNYEQYF. The CDR3 DNA is TGTGCCAGCAGCCCGAGGCGAGGGACTAGCGGAAACTACGAGCAGTACTTC.

This chain links TRBV18 with TRBJ1-1; 9 bases map to TRBD1. The germline CDR1 and CDR2 sequences are KGHSH and LQKENI. CDR3 length equals 20 residues. Trimming at V came to 1 base and at J to 0 bases, leaving 15 bases not matched to a gene. CDR3 in DNA: TGTGCCAGCTCACCACGTAGCTTTGGGACAGGGCAAACCTTGAACACTGAAGCTTTCTTT. Its protein is CASSPRSFGTGQTLNTEAFF.

This rearrangement joins TRBV12-5 to TRBJ2-7; perhaps TRBD2 as D (6 bases). Germline assignment: CDR1 LGHNT and CDR2 FRNRAP. With 2 bases removed from V and 0 bases from J, the gap between germline ends came to 11 bases. CDR3 length: 15 amino acids. For the CDR3, the DNA is TGTGCTAGTGGTTTGCAAGGGACTGACTCCTACGAGCAGTACTTC. Amino acid sequence: CASGLQGTDSYEQYF.

The CDR3, as DNA: TGTGCCATCAGTGAGGGAGGGCCCTACGAGCAGTACTTC. It encodes CAISEGGPYEQYF. This sequence joins TRBV10-3 and TRBJ2-7; possible D gene TRBD2, 6 bases. CDR1 ENHRY and CDR2 SYGVKD come from the germline V gene. The CDR3 consists of 13 residues. V lost 2 bases and J lost 2, with 7 bases in between.

The chain joins TRBV27 to TRBJ2-3; 9 positions match TRBD2. The CDR3 spans 15 residues. Germline values: CDR1 MNHEY, CDR2 SMNVEV (reference sequence). Trimming removed 3 bases from V and 2 bases from J; junction bases left unmatched: 3. The CDR3 nucleotides read TGTGCCAGCAGTTTCACGGGACTAGCCACAGATACGCAGTATTTT. Translating gives CASSFTGLATDTQYF.

J is TRBJ1-3 and V is TRBV29-1; 10 bases are a match to TRBD1. This CDR3 has 14 amino acids. The trim removed 6 bases at V and 0 bases at J, leaving 2 bases unmatched. Germline CDR1 is SQVTM and CDR2 is ANQGSEA. This chain's CDR3 is CSVTGGPSGNTIYF. The CDR3 region has the DNA TGCAGCGTGACAGGGGGCCCCTCTGGAAACACCATATATTTT.

The chain has TRBV3-1 (or the pseudogene TRBV3-2) and TRBJ1-1, with D maybe TRBD1 (5 bases). CDR1 LGHDT and CDR2 YNNKEL come from the germline V gene (reference sequence). CDR3 length: 14 amino acids. V dropped 2 bases and J dropped 0 bases, with 7 bases sitting between them. The CDR3 region has the DNA TGTGCCAGCAGCCAAAGACAGATGAACACTGAAGCTTTCTTT. As protein: CASSQRQMNTEAFF.

This clone was recorded only once. The V call is TRBV28, the J call TRBJ2-2, with D possibly matching TRBD1 (6 bases). Per germline, CDR1 MDHEN and CDR2 SYDVKM. V dropped 6 bases and J dropped 4 bases, with 9 bases sitting between them. This CDR3 contains 13 residues. CDR3 in amino acids: CASRQGLTGELFF. CDR3 DNA sequence: TGTGCCAGCAGACAGGGCCTCACCGGGGAGCTGTTTTTT.

The V and J genes are TRBV11-2 and TRBJ2-7; 7 bases map to TRBD2. Germline values: CDR1 SGHAT, CDR2 FQNNGV. V dropped 1 base and J dropped 0; count of bases not matched to a gene: 3. The CDR3 runs 15 residues. The CDR3 sequence: CASSLVGGSSYEQYF. CDR3 bases: TGTGCCAGCAGCTTAGTCGGGGGGAGCTCCTACGAGCAGTACTTC.

This sequence joins TRBV12-5 and TRBJ1-1, with a weak D call TRBD1 (5 bases). The V gene's germline CDR1 is LGHNT and CDR2 FRNRAP. V lost 6 bases to trimming and J lost 3 bases, with 11 bases between them. The CDR3 contains 13 residues. CDR3 in amino acids: CASGASGYTEAFF. DNA of the CDR3: TGTGCTAGTGGCGCTTCAGGGTACACTGAAGCTTTCTTT.

The rearrangement joins TRBV7-9 to TRBJ1-5; D is unclear. V was cut by 0 bases and J by 6 bases, with 3 bases left in between. CDR1 is SEHNR, CDR2 FQNEAQ, per germline (reference sequence). This CDR3 is 12 amino acids long. The CDR3 protein is CASSLASQPQHF. The CDR3 DNA is TGTGCCAGCAGCTTAGCGAGTCAGCCCCAGCATTTT.

This chain uses TRBV6-2 or TRBV6-3 with TRBJ2-7; 10 nucleotides align to TRBD2. In germline, CDR1 is MNHEY, CDR2 SVGEGT. The CDR3 extends over 14 amino acids. V gave up 5 bases and J gave up 3 bases; unmatched junction bases: 4. The CDR3, as DNA: TGTGCCAGCAGTAAACTAGCGGGGCTCTACGAGCAGTACTTC. It yields the protein CASSKLAGLYEQYF.

The chain combines TRBV28 with TRBJ2-2, with TRBD2 matching 8 bases. CDR1 and CDR2 from the germline V gene are MDHEN and SYDVKM. The ends lost 5 bases at V and 0 bases at J; junction bases unmatched: 2. The CDR3 loop spans 15 amino acids. CDR3 bases: TGTGCCAGCAGTACAGCGGGGGCGAACACCGGGGAGCTGTTTTTT. It specifies CASSTAGANTGELFF.

The chain has TRBV29-1 and TRBJ2-1, with 10 bases matching TRBD2. The germline V gene has CDR1 SQVTM and CDR2 ANQGSEA. This CDR3 is 16 amino acids long. With 5 bases clipped from V and 0 bases from J, the junction kept 7 bases outside the gene matches. The DNA for the CDR3 is TGCAGCGTTTCGAGACTAGCGGGCCTCTCCTACAATGAGCAGTTCTTC. Translated: CSVSRLAGLSYNEQFF.

The genes are TRBV5-1 and TRBJ2-3, with TRBD1 identical over 7 bases. J lost 0 bases, V lost 2 bases, and 6 bases had no gene match. Germline loops: CDR1 SGHRS, CDR2 YFSETQ. The CDR3 is 16 amino acids. In DNA, the CDR3 is TGCGCCAGCAGCTTTCACGGACAGGACAGCACAGATACGCAGTATTTT. Amino acids: CASSFHGQDSTDTQYF.

The sample holds one count of this clone. This chain joins TRBV2 and TRBJ1-3, with 7 bases identical to TRBD1. This CDR3 spans 14 amino acids. J gave up 4 bases and V 4 bases, and 4 bases lay outside the gene matches. Per germline, CDR1 SNHLY and CDR2 FYNNEI. The CDR3 coding sequence is TGTGCCAGCAGTGGACAGGGAGGAGGAAACACCATATATTTT. It is translated as CASSGQGGGNTIYF.

The V call is TRBV2, the J call TRBJ1-1; a weak D match, TRBD1 (5 bases). The CDR3 contains 13 residues. Looked up from germline, CDR1 is SNHLY and CDR2 is FYNNEI. The ends were cut back, 7 bases at V and 4 bases at J, with 13 bases in the middle. The CDR3 DNA reads TGTGCCAGCACAGGGTTTGTCGCCACTGAAGCTTTCTTT. This sequence encodes CASTGFVATEAFF.